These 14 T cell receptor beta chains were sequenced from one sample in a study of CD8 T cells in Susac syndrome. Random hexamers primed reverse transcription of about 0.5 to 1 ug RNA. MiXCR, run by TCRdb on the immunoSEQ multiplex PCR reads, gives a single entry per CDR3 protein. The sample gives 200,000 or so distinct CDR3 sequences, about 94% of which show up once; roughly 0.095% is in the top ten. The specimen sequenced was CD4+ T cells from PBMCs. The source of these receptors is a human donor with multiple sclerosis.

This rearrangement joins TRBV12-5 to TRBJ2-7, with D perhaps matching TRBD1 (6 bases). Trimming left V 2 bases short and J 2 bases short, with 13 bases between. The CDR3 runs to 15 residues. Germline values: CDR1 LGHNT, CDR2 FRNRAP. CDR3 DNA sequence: TGTGCTAGTGGTTTGACGTTACAGGGAACCTACGAGCAGTACTTC. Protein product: CASGLTLQGTYEQYF.

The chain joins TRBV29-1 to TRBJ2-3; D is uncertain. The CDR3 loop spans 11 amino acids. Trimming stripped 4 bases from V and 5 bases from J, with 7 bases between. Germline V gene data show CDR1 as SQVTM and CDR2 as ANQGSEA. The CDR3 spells CSVGRQDTQYF. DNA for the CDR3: TGCAGCGTTGGACGGCAAGATACGCAGTATTTT.

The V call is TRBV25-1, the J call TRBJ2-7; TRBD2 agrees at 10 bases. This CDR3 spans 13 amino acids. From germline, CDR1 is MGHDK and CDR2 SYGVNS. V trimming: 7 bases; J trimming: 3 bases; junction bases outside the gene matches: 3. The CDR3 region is CASTVAGGYEQYF. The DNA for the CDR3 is TGTGCCAGCACGGTAGCGGGGGGCTACGAGCAGTACTTC.

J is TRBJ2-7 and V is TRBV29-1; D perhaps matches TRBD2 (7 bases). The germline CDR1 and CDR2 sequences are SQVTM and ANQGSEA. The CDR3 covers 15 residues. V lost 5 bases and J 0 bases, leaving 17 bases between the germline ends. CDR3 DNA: TGCAGCGTTCTAGTGGGGGGGGGCATCTCCTACGAGCAGTACTTC. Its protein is CSVLVGGGISYEQYF.

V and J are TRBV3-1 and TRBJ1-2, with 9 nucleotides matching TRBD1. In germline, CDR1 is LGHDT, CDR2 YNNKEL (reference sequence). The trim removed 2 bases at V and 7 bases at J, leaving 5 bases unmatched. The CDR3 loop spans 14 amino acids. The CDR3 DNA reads TGTGCCAGCAGCCAAACAGGGGGCCCGGGTGGCTACACCTTC. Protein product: CASSQTGGPGGYTF.

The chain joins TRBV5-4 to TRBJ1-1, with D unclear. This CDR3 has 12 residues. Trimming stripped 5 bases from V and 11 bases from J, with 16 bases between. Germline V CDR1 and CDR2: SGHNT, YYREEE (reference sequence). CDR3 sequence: CASSGERMKAFF. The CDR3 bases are TGTGCCAGCAGTGGCGAGAGGATGAAGGCTTTCTTT.

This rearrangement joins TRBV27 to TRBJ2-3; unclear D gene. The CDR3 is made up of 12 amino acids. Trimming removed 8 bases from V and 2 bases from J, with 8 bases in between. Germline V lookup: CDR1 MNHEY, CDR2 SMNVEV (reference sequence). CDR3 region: CASGHLTDTQYF. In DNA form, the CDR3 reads TGTGCCAGCGGGCACCTCACAGATACGCAGTATTTT.

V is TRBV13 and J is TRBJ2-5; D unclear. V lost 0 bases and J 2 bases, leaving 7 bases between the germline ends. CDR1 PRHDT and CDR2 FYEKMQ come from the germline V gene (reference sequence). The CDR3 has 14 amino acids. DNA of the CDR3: TGTGCCAGCAGCTTAGGTAGGGTTCAAGAGACCCAGTACTTC. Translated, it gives CASSLGRVQETQYF.

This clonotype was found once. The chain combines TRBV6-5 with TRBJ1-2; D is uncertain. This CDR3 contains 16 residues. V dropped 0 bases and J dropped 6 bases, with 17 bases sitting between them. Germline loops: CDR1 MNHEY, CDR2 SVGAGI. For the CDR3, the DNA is TGTGCCAGCAGTTACTCGTATTCGTTTCCCACGGATGGCTACACCTTC. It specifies CASSYSYSFPTDGYTF.

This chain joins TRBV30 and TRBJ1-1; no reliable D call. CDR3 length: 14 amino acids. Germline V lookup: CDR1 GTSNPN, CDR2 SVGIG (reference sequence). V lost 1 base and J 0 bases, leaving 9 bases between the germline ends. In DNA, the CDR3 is TGTGCCTGGAGTGATCGGACGCTGAACACTGAAGCTTTCTTT. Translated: CAWSDRTLNTEAFF.

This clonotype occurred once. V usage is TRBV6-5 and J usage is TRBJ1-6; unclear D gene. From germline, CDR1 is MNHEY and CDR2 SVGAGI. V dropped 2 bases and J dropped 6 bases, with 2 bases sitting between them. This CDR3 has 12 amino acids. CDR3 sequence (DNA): TGTGCCAGCAGTTACGCTAATTCACCCCTCCACTTT. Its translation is CASSYANSPLHF.

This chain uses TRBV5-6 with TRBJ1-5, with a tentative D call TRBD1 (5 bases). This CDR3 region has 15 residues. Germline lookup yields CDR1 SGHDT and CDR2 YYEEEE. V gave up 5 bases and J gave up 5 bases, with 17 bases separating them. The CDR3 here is CASSYATALYQPQHF. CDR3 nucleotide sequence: TGTGCCAGCAGTTATGCGACAGCCCTTTATCAGCCCCAGCATTTT.

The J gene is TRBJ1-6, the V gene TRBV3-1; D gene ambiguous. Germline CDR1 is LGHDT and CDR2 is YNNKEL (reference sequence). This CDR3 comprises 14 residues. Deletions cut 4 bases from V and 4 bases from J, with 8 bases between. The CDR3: CASSPWGYNSPLHF. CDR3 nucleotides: TGTGCCAGCAGCCCTTGGGGTTATAATTCACCCCTCCACTTT.

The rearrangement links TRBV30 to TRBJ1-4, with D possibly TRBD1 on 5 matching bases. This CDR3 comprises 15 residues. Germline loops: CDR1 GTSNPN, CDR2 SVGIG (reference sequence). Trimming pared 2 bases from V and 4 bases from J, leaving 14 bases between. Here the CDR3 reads CAWSNFQGLNEKLFF. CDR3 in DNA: TGTGCCTGGAGTAACTTTCAGGGCCTTAATGAAAAACTGTTTTTT.